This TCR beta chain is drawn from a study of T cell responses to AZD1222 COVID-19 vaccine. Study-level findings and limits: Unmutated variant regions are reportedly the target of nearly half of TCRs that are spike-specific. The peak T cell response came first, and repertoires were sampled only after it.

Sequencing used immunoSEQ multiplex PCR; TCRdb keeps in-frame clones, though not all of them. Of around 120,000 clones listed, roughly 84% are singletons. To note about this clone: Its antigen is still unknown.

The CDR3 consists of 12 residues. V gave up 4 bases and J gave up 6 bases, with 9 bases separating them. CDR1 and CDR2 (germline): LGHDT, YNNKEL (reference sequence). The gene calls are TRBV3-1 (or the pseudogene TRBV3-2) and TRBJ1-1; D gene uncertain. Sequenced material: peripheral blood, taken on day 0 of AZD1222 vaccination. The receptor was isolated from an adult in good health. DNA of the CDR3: TGTGCCAGCAGCCTAGGAGTGGCTGAAGCTTTCTTT. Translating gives CASSLGVAEAFF.